Listed below are T cell receptor beta chains from one sample, sequenced in a study of glioma-infiltrating T cells after dendritic cell vaccination. Some clones are missing from TCRdb's copy, which holds only in-frame ones; the method was immunoSEQ multiplex PCR. The sample lists roughly 80,000 clones; roughly 84% were seen once. The sequenced sample was blood, obtained after dendritic cell vaccination. Receptors were obtained from a human donor with glioblastoma. The CDR3 runs from the conserved cysteine through the conserved F or W. Each record gives: D gene, V gene, J gene, clone size, CDR3 protein, CDR3 DNA. A D gene is named only where the DNA matches it firmly. Size is omitted from some rows. Given values are once, few, many or a class for expanded clones.

NA	TRBV5-1	TRBJ1-1	NA	CASSWSGLNTEAFF	TGCGCCAGCAGCTGGTCAGGGTTGAACACTGAAGCTTTCTTT
NA	TRBV6-1	TRBJ1-2	few	CASSDLASGGDGYTF	TGTGCCAGCAGTGATTTGGCGAGCGGAGGAGATGGCTACACCTTC
TRBD1	TRBV29-1	TRBJ1-3	NA	CSVRGRNSGNTIYF	TGCAGCGTGAGGGGGCGAAACTCTGGAAACACCATATATTTT
NA	TRBV7-3	TRBJ2-7	NA	CASSPTGEHYEQYF	TGTGCCAGCAGCCCAACGGGAGAGCACTACGAGCAGTACTTC
NA	TRBV7-9	TRBJ1-1	NA	CASSWALVEEAFF	TGTGCCAGCAGCTGGGCGCTGGTAGAGGAAGCTTTCTTT
NA	TRBV6-6	TRBJ2-3	NA	CASSYSKIAADTQYF	TGTGCCAGCAGTTACTCGAAGATAGCCGCAGATACGCAGTATTTT
TRBD1	TRBV10-2	TRBJ1-5	few	CASRGTGTGQPQHF	TGCGCCAGCAGAGGGACAGGGACAGGTCAGCCCCAGCATTTT
NA	TRBV2	TRBJ1-2	NA	CASSELGAGGYTF	TGTGCCAGCAGTGAACTGGGGGCGGGTGGCTACACCTTC
TRBD2	TRBV5-1	TRBJ2-3	NA	CASSPSGNTDTQYF	TGCGCCAGCAGCCCTAGCGGGAACACAGATACGCAGTATTTT
TRBD1	TRBV18	TRBJ2-7	NA	CASSPGTDYEQYF	TGTGCCAGCTCACCTGGGACAGACTACGAGCAGTACTTC
TRBD2	TRBV5-1	TRBJ2-7	NA	CASSLVVAGEYEQYF	TGCGCCAGCAGCTTGGTGGTAGCGGGGGAATACGAGCAGTACTTC
NA	TRBV2	TRBJ2-2	few	CASTGGWELFF	TGTGCCAGCACAGGTGGCTGGGAGCTGTTTTTT
NA	TRBV10-1	TRBJ1-1	NA	CASKPGHLNTEAFF	TGCGCCAGCAAACCGGGACATCTGAACACTGAAGCTTTCTTT
NA	TRBV11-2	TRBJ2-7	NA	CASSLAQSWGGPGQYEQYF	TGTGCCAGCAGCTTAGCCCAGTCGTGGGGCGGACCCGGACAATACGAGCAGTACTTC
NA	TRBV6-5	TRBJ1-2	few	CASSPPYGTGGGYTF	TGTGCCAGCAGTCCCCCTTATGGGACTGGCGGCGGCTACACCTTC
NA	TRBV9	TRBJ1-1	NA	CANSVDRNTEAFF	TGTGCCAACAGCGTAGATAGGAACACTGAAGCTTTCTTT
NA	TRBV12-2	TRBJ2-1	NA	CASRLARQGSKNEQFF	TGTGCAAGTCGCTTAGCGAGACAGGGTAGTAAAAATGAGCAGTTCTTC
TRBD2	TRBV9	TRBJ2-5	NA	CASSQTGLAGGETQYF	TGTGCCAGCAGCCAGACGGGACTAGCGGGAGGAGAGACCCAGTACTTC
NA	TRBV7-3	TRBJ1-1	NA	CASSLRSNTEAFF	TGTGCCAGCAGCTTACGGTCCAACACTGAAGCTTTCTTT
TRBD1	TRBV2	TRBJ1-5	NA	CASVTGAVGQPQHF	TGTGCCAGCGTGACAGGGGCTGTGGGTCAGCCCCAGCATTTT
TRBD1	TRBV6-1	TRBJ2-1	NA	CASSDWGGTGAGNEQFF	TGTGCCAGCAGTGATTGGGGCGGGACAGGGGCTGGCAATGAGCAGTTCTTC
TRBD2	TRBV29-1	TRBJ2-3	NA	CSVTSGSNTQYF	TGCAGCGTTACTAGCGGTTCGAATACGCAGTATTTT
NA	TRBV10-2	TRBJ2-2	NA	CASKKSGANTGELFF	TGCGCCAGCAAAAAATCAGGGGCAAACACCGGGGAGCTGTTTTTT
NA	TRBV5-1	TRBJ2-7	NA	CASSLAGVISYEQYF	TGCGCCAGCAGCTTGGCGGGAGTCATCTCCTACGAGCAGTACTTC
TRBD1	TRBV7-2	TRBJ1-2	NA	CASSPRTGGDGYTF	TGTGCCAGCAGCCCCCGGACAGGAGGAGATGGCTACACCTTC
NA	TRBV4-1	TRBJ2-5	NA	CASSQEAATPETQYF	TGCGCCAGCAGCCAAGAAGCGGCTACCCCGGAGACCCAGTACTTC
TRBD2	TRBV7-3	TRBJ2-1	NA	CASSLRLAGLSMDEQFF	TGTGCCAGCAGCTTAAGACTAGCGGGATTATCGATGGATGAGCAGTTCTTC
NA	TRBV9	TRBJ1-1	once	CASGGMNTEAFF	TGTGCCAGCGGGGGGATGAACACTGAAGCTTTCTTT
TRBD2	TRBV5-4	TRBJ2-7	NA	CASSLAGLGAYEQYF	TGTGCCAGCAGCTTGGCAGGACTAGGGGCCTACGAGCAGTACTTC
NA	TRBV18	TRBJ1-1	NA	CASSPLQSNTEAFF	TGTGCCAGCTCACCACTACAGTCGAACACTGAAGCTTTCTTT
TRBD2	TRBV9	TRBJ2-3	NA	CASSVGPSGGVMDTQYF	TGTGCCAGCAGCGTAGGTCCTAGCGGGGGGGTAATGGATACGCAGTATTTT
TRBD1	TRBV6-1	TRBJ2-7	NA	CASSEAGQLREQYF	TGTGCCAGCAGTGAAGCGGGACAGCTACGAGAGCAGTACTTC
TRBD1	TRBV7-9	TRBJ1-2	once	CASSLSAGTEYGYTF	TGTGCCAGCAGCCTAAGTGCCGGGACAGAATATGGCTACACCTTC
NA	TRBV27	TRBJ1-6	NA	CASSPVNSPLHF	TGTGCCAGCAGTCCCGTTAATTCACCCCTCCACTTT
NA	TRBV30	TRBJ1-1	NA	CAWNPGFNTEAFF	TGTGCCTGGAATCCGGGATTCAACACTGAAGCTTTCTTT
TRBD1	TRBV7-3	TRBJ2-7	NA	CASSRTGVSYEQYF	TGTGCCAGCAGCCGTACAGGGGTCTCCTACGAGCAGTACTTC
NA	TRBV27	TRBJ1-3	NA	CASSAIYSGNTIYF	TGTGCCAGCAGTGCCATCTACTCTGGAAACACCATATATTTT
TRBD1	TRBV19	TRBJ2-7	NA	CASSMGTGSYEQYF	TGTGCCAGTAGTATGGGGACAGGCTCCTACGAGCAGTACTTC
NA	TRBV18	TRBJ1-2	NA	CASSPADTNYGYTF	TGTGCCAGCTCACCGGCAGACACTAACTATGGCTACACCTTC